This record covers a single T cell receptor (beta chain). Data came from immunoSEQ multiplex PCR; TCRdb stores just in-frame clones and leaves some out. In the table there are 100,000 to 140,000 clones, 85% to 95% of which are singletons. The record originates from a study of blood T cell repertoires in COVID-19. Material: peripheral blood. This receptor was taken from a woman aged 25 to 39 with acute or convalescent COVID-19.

The CDR3 reads CASSPLRTGGGYGYTF. The CDR3 bases are TGTGCCAGCAGCCCTCTTAGGACAGGGGGCGGCTATGGCTACACCTTC. The chain uses TRBV9 and TRBJ1-2; 11 nucleotides line up with TRBD1. With V trimmed by 4 bases and J by 4 bases, 9 bases remained unmatched. Germline values: CDR1 SGDLS, CDR2 YYNGEE. The CDR3 is 16 amino acids.